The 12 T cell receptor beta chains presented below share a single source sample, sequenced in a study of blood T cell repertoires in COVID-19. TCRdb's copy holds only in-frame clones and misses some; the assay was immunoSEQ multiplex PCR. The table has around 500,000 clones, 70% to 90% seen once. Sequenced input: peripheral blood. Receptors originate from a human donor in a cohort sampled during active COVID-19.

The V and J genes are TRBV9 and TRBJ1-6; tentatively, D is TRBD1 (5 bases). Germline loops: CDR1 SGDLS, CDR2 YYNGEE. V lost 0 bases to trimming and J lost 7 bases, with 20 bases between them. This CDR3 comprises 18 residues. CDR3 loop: CASSVGPGGYWENSPLHF. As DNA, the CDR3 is TGTGCCAGCAGCGTAGGGCCCGGGGGGTATTGGGAAAATTCACCCCTCCACTTT.

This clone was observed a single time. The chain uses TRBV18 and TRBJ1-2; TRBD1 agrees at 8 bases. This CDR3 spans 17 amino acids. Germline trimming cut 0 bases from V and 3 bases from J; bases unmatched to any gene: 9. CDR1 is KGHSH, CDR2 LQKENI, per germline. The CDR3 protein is CASSPPNLDRGDYGYTF. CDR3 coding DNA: TGTGCCAGCTCACCACCGAATCTTGACAGGGGCGACTATGGCTACACCTTC.

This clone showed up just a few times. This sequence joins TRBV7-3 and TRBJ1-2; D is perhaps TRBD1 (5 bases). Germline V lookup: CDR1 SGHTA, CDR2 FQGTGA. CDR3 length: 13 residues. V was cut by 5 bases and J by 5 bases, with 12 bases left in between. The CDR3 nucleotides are TGTGCCAGCAGCCCCACAGGCGGTTATGGCTACACCTTC. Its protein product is CASSPTGGYGYTF.

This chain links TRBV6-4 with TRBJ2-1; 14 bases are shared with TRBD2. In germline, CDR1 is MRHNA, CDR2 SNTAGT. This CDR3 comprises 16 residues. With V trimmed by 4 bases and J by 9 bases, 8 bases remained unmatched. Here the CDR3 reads CASSAATSGRASEQFF. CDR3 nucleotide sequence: TGTGCCAGCAGTGCCGCGACTAGCGGGAGGGCAAGTGAGCAGTTCTTC.

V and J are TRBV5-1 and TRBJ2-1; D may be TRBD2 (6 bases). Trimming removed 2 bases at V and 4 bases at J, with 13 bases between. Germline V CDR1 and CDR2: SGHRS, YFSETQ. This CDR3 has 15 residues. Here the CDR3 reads CASSLRLGRYNEQFF. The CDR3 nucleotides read TGCGCCAGCAGCTTACGACTAGGGAGGTACAATGAGCAGTTCTTC.

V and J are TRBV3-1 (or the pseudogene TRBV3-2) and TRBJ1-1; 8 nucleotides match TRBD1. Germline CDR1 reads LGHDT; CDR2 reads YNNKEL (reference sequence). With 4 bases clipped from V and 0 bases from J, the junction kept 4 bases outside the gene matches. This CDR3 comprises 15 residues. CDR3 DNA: TGTGCCAGCAGCCGAGAGGGACAGGTGAACACTGAAGCTTTCTTT. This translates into CASSREGQVNTEAFF.

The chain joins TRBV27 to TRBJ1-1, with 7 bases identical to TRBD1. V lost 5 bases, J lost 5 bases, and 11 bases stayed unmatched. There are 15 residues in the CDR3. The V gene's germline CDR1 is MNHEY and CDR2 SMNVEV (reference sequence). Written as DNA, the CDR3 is TGTGCCAGCAGTCCCGCCCGGACAGGAGGGACTGAAGCTTTCTTT. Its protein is CASSPARTGGTEAFF.

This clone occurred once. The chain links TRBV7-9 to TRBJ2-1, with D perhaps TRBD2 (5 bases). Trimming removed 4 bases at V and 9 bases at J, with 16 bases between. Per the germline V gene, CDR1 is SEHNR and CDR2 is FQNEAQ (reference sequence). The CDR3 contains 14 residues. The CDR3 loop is CASSSRGVTGEQFF. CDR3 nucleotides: TGTGCCAGCAGCTCCCGGGGAGTTACGGGTGAGCAGTTCTTC.

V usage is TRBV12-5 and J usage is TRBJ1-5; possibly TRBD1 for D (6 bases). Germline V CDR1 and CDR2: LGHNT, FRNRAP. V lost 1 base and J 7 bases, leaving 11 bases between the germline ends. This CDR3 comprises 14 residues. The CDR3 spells CASGLGQDSQPQHF. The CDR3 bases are TGTGCTAGTGGTTTGGGTCAGGACAGCCAGCCCCAGCATTTT.

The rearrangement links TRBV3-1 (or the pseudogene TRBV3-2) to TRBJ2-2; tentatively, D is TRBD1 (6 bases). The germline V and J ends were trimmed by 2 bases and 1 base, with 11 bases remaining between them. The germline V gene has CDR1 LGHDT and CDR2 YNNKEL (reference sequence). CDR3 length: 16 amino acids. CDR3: CASSQWGRGNTGELFF. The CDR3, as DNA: TGTGCCAGCAGCCAATGGGGCAGGGGGAACACCGGGGAGCTGTTTTTT.

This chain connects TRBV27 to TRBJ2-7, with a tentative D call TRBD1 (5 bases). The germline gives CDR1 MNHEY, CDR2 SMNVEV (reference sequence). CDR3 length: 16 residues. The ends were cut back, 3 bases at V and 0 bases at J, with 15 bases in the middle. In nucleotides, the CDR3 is TGTGCCAGCAGTTTTATGGGGCCCCCGGGCTCCTACGAGCAGTACTTC. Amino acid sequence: CASSFMGPPGSYEQYF.

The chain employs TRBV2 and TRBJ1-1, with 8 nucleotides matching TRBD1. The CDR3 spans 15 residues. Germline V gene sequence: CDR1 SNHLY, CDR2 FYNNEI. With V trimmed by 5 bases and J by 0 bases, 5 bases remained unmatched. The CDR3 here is CASSTGGIMNTEAFF. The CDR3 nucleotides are TGTGCCAGCAGTACAGGGGGTATTATGAACACTGAAGCTTTCTTT.